These 12 T cell receptor beta chains originate from one sample sequenced in a study of CD4+ T cells in melanoma. Data came from immunoSEQ multiplex PCR; TCRdb stores just in-frame clones and leaves some out. Here the sample spans 14,000 to 15,000 clones, roughly 69% being singletons. The material sequenced was cells from a culture (not recorded whether cultured in vitro). Receptors were obtained from a human donor with melanoma.

The chain joins TRBV7-8 to TRBJ1-2; tentative D call: TRBD1 (5 bases). The CDR3 sequence is 16 residues long. V lost 5 bases, J lost 4 bases, and 20 bases lay in between. Germline CDR1 and CDR2: SGHVS and FQNEAQ. The CDR3 DNA reads as TGTGCCAGCAGCAGAGGCGCCCGGGGCGCCATCTATGGCTACACCTTC. Translation: CASSRGARGAIYGYTF.

This clone has only a few counts. The V and J genes are TRBV18 and TRBJ1-1; D is perhaps TRBD1 (5 bases). Germline values: CDR1 KGHSH, CDR2 LQKENI. This CDR3 region has 14 residues. The V gene lost 4 bases and the J gene lost 2 bases, with 11 bases spanning the gap. DNA for the CDR3: TGTGCCAGCTCACGAGACAGTTTTAACACTGAAGCTTTCTTT. It yields the protein CASSRDSFNTEAFF.

This clone was detected a few times. The chain uses TRBV5-1 and TRBJ2-1; D remains ambiguous. The CDR3 runs 11 residues. CDR1 SGHRS and CDR2 YFSETQ come from the germline V gene. The V and J ends lost 0 bases and 10 bases respectively, with 5 bases between them. The CDR3 sequence: CASSLDFEQFF. The CDR3 DNA is TGCGCCAGCAGCTTGGACTTCGAGCAGTTCTTC.

This clone was found a few times. Other DNA sequences in the same sample also yield this CDR3. The V and J genes are TRBV5-4 and TRBJ2-3, with TRBD2 identical over 8 bases. V was pared by 0 bases and J by 0 bases, with 3 bases of the junction left unmatched. The CDR3 is made up of 16 amino acids. Germline V CDR1 and CDR2: SGHNT, YYREEE (reference sequence). The CDR3 coding sequence is TGTGCCAGCAGCTTGGGAGCGGGGGTTAGCACAGATACGCAGTATTTT. Protein sequence: CASSLGAGVSTDTQYF.

The chain is built from TRBV6-6 and TRBJ1-5; the D is unclear. CDR1 and CDR2 (germline): MNHNY, SVGAGI (reference sequence). Trimming took 7 bases from V and 6 from J, leaving 16 bases between them. This CDR3 spans 14 amino acids. In DNA form, the CDR3 reads TGTGCCAGCACGCCTGGGGTGGTTGTTCAGCCCCAGCATTTT. Protein product: CASTPGVVVQPQHF.

This clone has a handful of counts. The genes are TRBV5-4 and TRBJ2-6, with 8 bases matching TRBD1. The trim removed 4 bases at V and 0 bases at J, leaving 9 bases unmatched. The germline gives CDR1 SGHNT, CDR2 YYREEE (reference sequence). The CDR3 runs 18 residues. The DNA for the CDR3 is TGTGCCAGCAGCCTACCCGGGACAGGACGCTCTGGGGCCAACGTCCTGACTTTC. Residues: CASSLPGTGRSGANVLTF.

The V and J genes are TRBV4-3 and TRBJ1-3, with D maybe TRBD1 (5 bases). V shed 4 bases and J shed 4 bases, with 5 bases lying between them. Per germline, CDR1 LGHNA and CDR2 YSLEER. The CDR3 sequence is 12 residues long. The CDR3 protein is CASSRGGNTIYF. The CDR3 DNA sequence: TGCGCCAGCAGCCGGGGGGGAAACACCATATATTTT.

This rearrangement joins TRBV25-1 to TRBJ2-6, with D unclear. Germline assignment: CDR1 MGHDK and CDR2 SYGVNS. V was pared by 3 bases and J by 1 base, with 7 bases between. The CDR3 has 15 residues. The CDR3 here is CASSDHASGANVLTF. The CDR3 DNA reads as TGTGCCAGCAGTGACCATGCATCTGGGGCCAACGTCCTGACTTTC.

Here the CDR3 reads CASSLAISGVQVEQFF. The CDR3 nucleotides are TGTGCCAGCAGCTTAGCGATCTCGGGGGTCCAGGTGGAGCAGTTCTTC. The J gene is TRBJ2-1, the V gene TRBV7-9, with a weak D call TRBD2 (6 bases). The CDR3 runs 16 residues. The V end lost 0 bases, the J end lost 10 bases, and 19 bases lay between the germline ends. Looked up from germline, CDR1 is SEHNR and CDR2 is FQNEAQ (reference sequence).

The chain carries TRBV14 and TRBJ1-2; unclear D gene. The CDR3 sequence is 11 residues long. Germline V gene lookup returns CDR1 SGHDN and CDR2 FVKESK. Deletions cut 8 bases from V and 7 bases from J, with 11 bases between. Here the CDR3 DNA reads TGTGCCAGCCGGGGTTGGGGTGGCTACACCTTC. Residues: CASRGWGGYTF. Drawing the rest from reference TRBV14 and TRBJ1-2, the complete variable domain is EAGVTQFPSHSVIEKGQTVTLRCDPISGHDNLYWYRRVMGKEIKFLLHFVKESKQDESGMPNNRFLAERTGGTYSTLKVQPAELEDSGVYFCASRGWGGYTFGSGTRLTVV.

The chain has TRBV6-6 and TRBJ1-5; 9 bases are a match to TRBD1. The CDR3 runs 16 residues. Germline CDR1 is MNHNY and CDR2 is SVGAGI (reference sequence). V was pared by 8 bases and J by 0 bases, with 8 bases of the junction left unmatched. Here the CDR3 DNA reads TGTGCCAGCCGCGTGACAGGGGGAAATAGCAATCAGCCCCAGCATTTT. Amino acid sequence: CASRVTGGNSNQPQHF.

The chain joins TRBV11-2 to TRBJ2-2; no reliable D call. Trimming pared 4 bases from V and 3 bases from J, leaving 6 bases between. The length of the CDR3 is 13 residues. Per germline, CDR1 SGHAT and CDR2 FQNNGV. In nucleotides, the CDR3 is TGTGCCAGCAGCTCCCGGGACACCGGGGAGCTGTTTTTT. It yields the protein CASSSRDTGELFF.